This is a list of T cell receptor beta chains from one sample in a study of follicular helper T cells after annual influenza vaccination. Profiled with immunoSEQ multiplex PCR; TCRdb holds only in-frame clones, not every one. This sample has approximately 1,400 clones; about four fifths occur once, and the top ten carry 3%. Here the sequenced sample was CXCR5+ CD38+ circulating T follicular helper cells from blood, taken 7 days after influenza vaccination. Receptor source: an adult who received the influenza vaccine. Each CDR3 is given with its conserved first and last residue. A D gene is named only where the DNA matches it firmly. Only part of the rows carry a size: once, few, many, or a class if the clone is expanded.

d_call j_call v_call cdr3_length clone_size cdr3_nt cdr3_aa
. TRBJ2-2 TRBV10-2 15 . TGCGCCAGCAGCCTTGGGGGGAGAAACACCGGGGAGCTGTTTTTT CASSLGGRNTGELFF
. TRBJ1-1 TRBV6-5 15 . TGTGCCAGCAGTTACTCGGGACAAGTGAACACTGAAGCTTTCTTT CASSYSGQVNTEAFF
TRBD1 TRBJ2-1 TRBV29-1 14 . TGCAGCGTTGAGGAGCAGGGGGCCTACAATGAGCAGTTCTTC CSVEEQGAYNEQFF
TRBD1 TRBJ2-2 TRBV6-1 14 few TGTGCCAGCGGGGAACAGGGGCGACCCGGGGAGCTGTTTTTT CASGEQGRPGELFF
. TRBJ1-6 TRBV2 15 few TGTGCCAGCATACCGGGCCCCCCCATCAGTGTACCCCTCCACTTT CASIPGPPISVPLHF
. TRBJ2-3 TRBV29-1 11 . TGCAGCGTTGAGGGCACAGATACGCAGTATTTT CSVEGTDTQYF
TRBD1 TRBJ2-5 TRBV27 13 . TGTGCCAGCAGTTCGACAGGGGCCGAGACCCAGTACTTC CASSSTGAETQYF
. TRBJ1-2 TRBV10-3 13 . TGTGCCATCAGTCTGTTGGTGGGGAATGGCTACACCTTC CAISLLVGNGYTF
. TRBJ2-4 TRBV29-1 11 . TGCAGCGTTGGGCAGCTAAACATTCAGTACTTC CSVGQLNIQYF
TRBD1 TRBJ1-3 TRBV2 12 . TGTGCCAGCGGGGACAGGGCGAACACCATATATTTT CASGDRANTIYF
TRBD2 TRBJ2-1 TRBV7-3 15 . TGTGCCAGCAGCACTAGCGGAAACTCCTACAATGAGCAGTTCTTC CASSTSGNSYNEQFF
TRBD1 TRBJ1-2 TRBV10-2 14 . TGCGCCACCCAAACGGACAGGGGAGGCTATGGCTACACCTTC CATQTDRGGYGYTF
. TRBJ2-2 TRBV6-5 15 . TGTGCCACAAGGGGGGGGACGGGGCTTTCCGGGGAGCTGTTTTTT CATRGGTGLSGELFF
. TRBJ2-5 TRBV6-6 14 few TGTGCCAGCAGTTACCCGACTAGGCCAGAGACCCAGTACTTC CASSYPTRPETQYF
. TRBJ2-3 TRBV5-4 15 . TGTGCTAGGACAGAAAAGACTTCTAGCACAGATACGCAGTATTTT CARTEKTSSTDTQYF
. TRBJ1-2 TRBV5-4 15 . TGTGCCAGCAGCCCTGCCGTAGACAGGAGCCAACGCTACACCTTC CASSPAVDRSQRYTF
TRBD2 TRBJ2-3 TRBV7-8 16 . TGTGCCAGCAGCTTAGTGTCTAGCGGGAGCACAGATACGCAGTATTTT CASSLVSSGSTDTQYF